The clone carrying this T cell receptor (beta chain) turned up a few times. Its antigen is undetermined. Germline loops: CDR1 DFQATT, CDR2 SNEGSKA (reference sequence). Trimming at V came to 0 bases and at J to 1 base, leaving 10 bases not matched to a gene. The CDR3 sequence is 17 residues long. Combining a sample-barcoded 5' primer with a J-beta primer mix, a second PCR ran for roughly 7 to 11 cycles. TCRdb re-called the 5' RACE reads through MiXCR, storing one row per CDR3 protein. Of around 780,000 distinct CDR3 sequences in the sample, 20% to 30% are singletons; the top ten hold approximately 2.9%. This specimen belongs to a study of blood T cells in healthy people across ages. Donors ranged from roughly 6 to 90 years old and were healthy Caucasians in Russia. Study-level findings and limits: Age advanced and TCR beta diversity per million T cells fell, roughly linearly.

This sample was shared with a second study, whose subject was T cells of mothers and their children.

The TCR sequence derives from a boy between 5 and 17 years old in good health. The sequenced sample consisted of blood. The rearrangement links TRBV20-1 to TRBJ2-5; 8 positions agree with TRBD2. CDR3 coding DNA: TGCAGTGCTAGAGATAAGAAGGATAGCGGGGCCCAAGAGACCCAGTACTTC. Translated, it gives CSARDKKDSGAQETQYF.